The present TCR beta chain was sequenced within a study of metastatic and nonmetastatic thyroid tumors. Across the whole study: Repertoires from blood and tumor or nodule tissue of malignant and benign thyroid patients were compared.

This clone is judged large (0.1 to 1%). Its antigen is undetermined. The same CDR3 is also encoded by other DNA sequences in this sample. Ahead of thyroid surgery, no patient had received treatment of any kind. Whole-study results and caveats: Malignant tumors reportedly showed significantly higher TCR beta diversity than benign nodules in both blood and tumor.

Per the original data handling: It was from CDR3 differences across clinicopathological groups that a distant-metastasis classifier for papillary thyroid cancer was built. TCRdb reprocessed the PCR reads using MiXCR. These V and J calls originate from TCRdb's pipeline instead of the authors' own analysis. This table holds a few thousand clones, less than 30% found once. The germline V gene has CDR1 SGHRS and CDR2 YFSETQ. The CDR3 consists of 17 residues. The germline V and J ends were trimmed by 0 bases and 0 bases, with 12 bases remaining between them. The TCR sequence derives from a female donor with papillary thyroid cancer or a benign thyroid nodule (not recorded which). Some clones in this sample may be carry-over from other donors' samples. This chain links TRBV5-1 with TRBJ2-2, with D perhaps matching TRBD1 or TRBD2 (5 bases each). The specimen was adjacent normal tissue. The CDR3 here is CASSLGPGRTNTGELFF. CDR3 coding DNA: TGCGCCAGCAGCTTGGGGCCGGGACGGACGAACACCGGGGAGCTGTTTTTT.